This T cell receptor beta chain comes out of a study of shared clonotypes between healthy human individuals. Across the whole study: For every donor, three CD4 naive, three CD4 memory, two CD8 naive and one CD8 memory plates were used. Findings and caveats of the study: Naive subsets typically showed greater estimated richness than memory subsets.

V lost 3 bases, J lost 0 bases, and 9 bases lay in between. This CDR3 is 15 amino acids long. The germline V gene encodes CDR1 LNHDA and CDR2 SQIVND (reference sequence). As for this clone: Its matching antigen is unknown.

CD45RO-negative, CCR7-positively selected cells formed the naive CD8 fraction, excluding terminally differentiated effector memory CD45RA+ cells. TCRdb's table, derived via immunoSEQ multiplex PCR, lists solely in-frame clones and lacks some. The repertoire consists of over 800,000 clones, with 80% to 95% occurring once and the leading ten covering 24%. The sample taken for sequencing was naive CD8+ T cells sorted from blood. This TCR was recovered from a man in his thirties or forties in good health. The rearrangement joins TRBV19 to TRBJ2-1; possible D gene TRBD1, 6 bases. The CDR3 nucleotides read TGTGCCAGTAGTATCATACAGGGCTCCTACAATGAGCAGTTCTTC. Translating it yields CASSIIQGSYNEQFF.